This TCR beta chain was recovered during a study of blood T cell repertoires in COVID-19. About the study: Sites across the United States, Italy and Spain contributed samples from acute and convalescent COVID-19.

Assay: immunoSEQ multiplex PCR; the TCRdb copy retains only in-frame clones and omits some. The sample shows some 160,000 clones, roughly nine tenths of them seen only once. CDR3 length equals 15 residues. The V gene end was trimmed by 3 bases and the J gene end by 8 bases; junction bases not matched to a gene: 7. Germline V gene sequence: CDR1 LGHDT, CDR2 YNNKEL (reference sequence). Sequencing was done on a sample of peripheral blood. The chain is built from TRBV3-1 (or the pseudogene TRBV3-2) and TRBJ1-2; 12 nucleotides agree with TRBD1. The source is a man aged 60 to 75 with acute or convalescent COVID-19. In nucleotides, the CDR3 is TGTGCCAGCAGCCAGGGGACAGGGGGCTTTACGGGCTACACCTTC. This sequence encodes CASSQGTGGFTGYTF.